This entry features one T cell receptor beta chain sequence. Its antigen is still unknown. These data come from a study of T cells in lung cancer brain metastases. Study overall: Most patients, about 90% of the 20, got no therapy between primary and metastasis resection. A median roughly 380 days separated primary and brain metastasis sampling.

V lost 2 bases to trimming and J lost 4 bases, with 12 bases between them. The CDR3 has 14 amino acids. The germline CDR1 and CDR2 sequences are GTSNPN and SVGIG (reference sequence). Paired samples had equal genomic DNA input, ranging 2.24 to 4.92 ug. Only in-frame clones appear in the TCRdb table, and some are missing; sequencing was by immunoSEQ multiplex PCR. The table shows several thousand clones, with over 75% occurring only once. General study points: Paired primaries held more unique productive clones than brain metastases (median roughly 4,600 versus 1,600).

This receptor was identified in a woman aged 50 to 65 with non-small cell lung cancer that had spread to the brain. The sample was tumor tissue from a brain metastasis. The chain has TRBV30 and TRBJ1-5; no definite D call. The CDR3 DNA is TGTGCCTGGAGTTTCCCGGGTGGAAATCAGCCCCAGCATTTT. Amino acid sequence: CAWSFPGGNQPQHF.